A single sample gave rise to the 18 T cell receptor beta chains below, sequenced in a study of T cells in localized non-small cell lung cancer (TCRdb year 2020). The library was prepared using the immunoSEQ multiplex PCR assay. Drawn from immuneACCESS, this table holds only the in-frame rearrangements with V and J called that TCRdb kept. Clones are partly lost; checked studies trace under half to an unresolved V gene and leave the rest unexplained. The sample records 7,000 to 7,500 clones, 50% of which are singletons. The ten largest account for around 3% of the sample. The material was lymph node tissue, obtained before any cancer treatment. The receptors come from a female donor at least 60 years old with stage I lung adenocarcinoma.

This chain connects TRBV6-7 to TRBJ1-5; D call uncertain. TRBV6-7 is an ORF, with its function uncertain. This CDR3 is built from 14 residues. With 0 bases removed from V and 7 bases from J, the gap between germline ends came to 10 bases. CDR3 nucleotide sequence: TGTGCCAGCAGTTACTCGGTCCCAGGCCAGCCCCAGCATTTT. As protein: CASSYSVPGQPQHF.

This sequence joins TRBV28 and TRBJ2-7, with a weak D call TRBD2 (7 bases). The germline V and J ends were trimmed by 3 bases and 2 bases, with 17 bases remaining between them. CDR1 MDHEN and CDR2 SYDVKM come from the germline V gene. The CDR3 loop spans 16 amino acids. CDR3 DNA: TGTGCCAGCAGTTTGGGGGGGCAAATCCATGCCTACGAGCAGTACTTC. It yields the protein CASSLGGQIHAYEQYF. The entire variable domain, with the rest obtained from reference TRBV28 and TRBJ2-7, is as follows: DVKVTQSSRYLVKRTGEKVFLECVQDMDHENMFWYRQDPGLGLRLIYFSYDVKMKEKGDIPEGYSVSREKKERFSLILESASTNQTSMYLCASSLGGQIHAYEQYFGPGTRLTVT.

CDR3 sequence reads: CASSPGDPDGYTF. CDR3 DNA: TGTGCCAGCTCACCAGGGGACCCGGATGGCTACACCTTC. The J gene is TRBJ1-2, the V gene TRBV18, with D tentatively TRBD1 (5 bases). The germline V and J ends were trimmed by 2 bases and 6 bases, with 10 bases remaining between them. Germline-derived CDR1 and CDR2 are KGHSH and LQKENI. The CDR3 spans 13 residues.

This clone came up a few times. This sequence joins TRBV2 and TRBJ1-4; a possible D gene is TRBD1 (6 bases). V was shortened by 4 bases and J by 5 bases, with 14 bases between the two germline ends. Germline CDR1 reads SNHLY; CDR2 reads FYNNEI. The CDR3 is 15 residues long. CDR3: CASSASGTRNEKLFF. The CDR3 DNA sequence: TGTGCCAGCAGTGCCTCCGGGACAAGAAATGAAAAACTGTTTTTT.

The genes are TRBV9 and TRBJ1-2; 8 bases align to TRBD1. The germline CDR1 and CDR2 sequences are SGDLS and YYNGEE. V dropped 1 base and J dropped 5; count of bases not matched to a gene: 13. The CDR3 is 17 residues long. The CDR3 DNA is TGTGCCAGCAGCGTAACTCTCACCGGGACAGGTTTTTATGGCTACACCTTC. This translates into CASSVTLTGTGFYGYTF. Using reference TRBV9 and TRBJ1-2 for the parts outside the CDR3, the full variable domain is DSGVTQTPKHLITATGQRVTLRCSPRSGDLSVYWYQQSLDQGLQFLIQYYNGEERAKGNILERFSAQQFPDLHSELNLSSLELGDSALYFCASSVTLTGTGFYGYTFGSGTRLTVV.

J is TRBJ2-5 and V is TRBV11-3; 7 nucleotides align to TRBD1. Per germline, CDR1 SGHNT and CDR2 YENEEA. J was trimmed by 5 bases and V by 5 bases; bases with no gene match: 8. This CDR3 contains 14 residues. In nucleotides, the CDR3 is TGTGCCAGCAGCGACCACAGGGGCGCCGAGACCCAGTACTTC. It encodes CASSDHRGAETQYF.

This clone came up a few times. The gene calls are TRBV6-8 and TRBJ2-1, with 8 bases identical to TRBD1. The CDR3 loop spans 14 amino acids. Germline CDR1 reads MNHGY; CDR2 reads SAAAGT. V dropped 6 bases and J dropped 7; count of bases not matched to a gene: 8. This CDR3 reads CASSRLRQGNEQFF. The CDR3 region has the DNA TGTGCCAGCAGCCGGCTTCGACAGGGGAATGAGCAGTTCTTC.

Only a few counts were recorded for this clone. The chain employs TRBV11-3 and TRBJ1-6, with 7 positions matching TRBD1. The CDR3 length is 16 residues. Germline loops: CDR1 SGHNT, CDR2 YENEEA. J lost 8 bases, V lost 0 bases, and 7 bases had no gene match. CDR3 loop: CASSLDLEGADSPLHF. As DNA, the CDR3 is TGTGCCAGCAGCTTAGATCTAGAGGGGGCGGATTCACCCCTCCACTTT.

There are a few counts of this clone. The chain carries TRBV19 and TRBJ1-1; D remains ambiguous. CDR3 length: 13 amino acids. The germline CDR1 and CDR2 sequences are LNHDA and SQIVND (reference sequence). Trimming stripped 8 bases from V and 4 bases from J, with 14 bases between. CDR3 loop: CASRRGKATEAFF. CDR3 sequence (DNA): TGTGCCAGTCGAAGAGGGAAGGCCACTGAAGCTTTCTTT.

This clone appeared a single time. One end of the junction varies from germline; a read error may be responsible. The chain couples TRBV28 to TRBJ2-3; D is unclear. Germline V lookup: CDR1 MDHEN, CDR2 SYDVKM. This CDR3 contains 13 residues. The CDR3 DNA is TGTGCCAACAGTTTATCGTCCACAGATACGCAGTATTTT. Its translation is CANSLSSTDTQYF.

The gene calls are TRBV19 and TRBJ1-3, with a possible D match to TRBD1 (6 bases). This CDR3 has 17 residues. Germline CDR1 is LNHDA and CDR2 is SQIVND (reference sequence). The germline V and J ends were trimmed by 3 bases and 0 bases, with 15 bases remaining between them. In DNA form, the CDR3 reads TGTGCCAGTAGTATGAATCCAGGGGCTGGCTCTGGAAACACCATATATTTT. Translating gives CASSMNPGAGSGNTIYF. The full variable domain, with the rest looked up from reference TRBV19 and TRBJ1-3, is DGGITQSPKYLFRKEGQNVTLSCEQNLNHDAMYWYRQDPGQGLRLIYYSQIVNDFQKGDIAEGYSVSREKKESFPLTVTSAQKNPTAFYLCASSMNPGAGSGNTIYFGEGSWLTVV.

The rearrangement uses TRBV28 and TRBJ1-1; D is ambiguous. CDR1 is MDHEN and CDR2 is SYDVKM in the germline V gene. The CDR3 consists of 13 residues. The V end lost 1 base, the J end lost 6 bases, and 9 bases lay between the germline ends. CDR3 sequence (DNA): TGTGCCAGCAGTTTATTACCTCCGGCTGAAGCTTTCTTT. Protein product: CASSLLPPAEAFF.

The chain links TRBV1 to TRBJ2-7; the listed D gene, TRBD1, was not tested against the DNA. TRBV1 is a pseudogene locus. This CDR3 has 14 residues. CDR3 in amino acids: CASSQLAGFHEQYF. CDR3 nucleotide sequence: TGCGCCAGCAGCCAATTGGCAGGATTCCACGAGCAGTACTTC.

This clone was counted only a few times. This rearrangement joins TRBV11-3 to TRBJ2-7; no clear D. The CDR3 consists of 14 residues. V lost 4 bases and J lost 1, with 11 bases in between. In germline, CDR1 is SGHNT, CDR2 YENEEA. The CDR3 sequence: CASSSWTESYEQYF. The CDR3 region has the DNA TGTGCCAGCAGCTCTTGGACGGAGTCCTACGAGCAGTACTTC.

By share of the sample, this clone is medium-sized (0.01 to 0.1%). The chain employs TRBV11-3 and TRBJ2-5; no firm D call. This CDR3 has 14 residues. V was cut by 3 bases and J by 3 bases, with 11 bases left in between. The germline CDR1 and CDR2 sequences are SGHNT and YENEEA. The CDR3 reads CASSLVPREETQYF. In DNA, the CDR3 is TGTGCCAGCAGCTTGGTCCCGAGAGAAGAGACCCAGTACTTC.

This clone was recorded a few times. J is TRBJ1-2 and V is TRBV6-1, with D possibly TRBD1 on 5 matching bases. From germline, CDR1 is MNHNS and CDR2 SASEGT. This CDR3 is built from 15 residues. Trimming cost V 1 base and J 5 bases, with 14 bases left between them. The CDR3: CASSEGGDPGYGYTF. The CDR3 DNA is TGTGCCAGCAGTGAAGGCGGGGACCCCGGGTATGGCTACACCTTC.

This clone was recorded a few times. V is TRBV11-3 and J is TRBJ2-7; a weak D match, TRBD1 (5 bases). The CDR3 is 16 amino acids. Germline V lookup: CDR1 SGHNT, CDR2 YENEEA. V was clipped by 1 base and J by 2 bases, with 15 bases between them. CDR3 loop: CASSLVGAVYTYEQYF. CDR3 sequence (DNA): TGTGCCAGCAGCTTAGTAGGGGCGGTCTATACCTACGAGCAGTACTTC.

The chain carries TRBV19 and TRBJ2-1; D is unresolved. This CDR3 is 14 amino acids long. Looked up from germline, CDR1 is LNHDA and CDR2 is SQIVND (reference sequence). V was shortened by 1 base and J by 1 base, with 5 bases between the two germline ends. Written as DNA, the CDR3 is TGTGCCAGTAGTATAGGGTTATCCTACAATGAGCAGTTCTTC. This encodes CASSIGLSYNEQFF. Variable domain in full (rest from reference TRBV19 and TRBJ2-1): DGGITQSPKYLFRKEGQNVTLSCEQNLNHDAMYWYRQDPGQGLRLIYYSQIVNDFQKGDIAEGYSVSREKKESFPLTVTSAQKNPTAFYLCASSIGLSYNEQFFGPGTRLTVL.